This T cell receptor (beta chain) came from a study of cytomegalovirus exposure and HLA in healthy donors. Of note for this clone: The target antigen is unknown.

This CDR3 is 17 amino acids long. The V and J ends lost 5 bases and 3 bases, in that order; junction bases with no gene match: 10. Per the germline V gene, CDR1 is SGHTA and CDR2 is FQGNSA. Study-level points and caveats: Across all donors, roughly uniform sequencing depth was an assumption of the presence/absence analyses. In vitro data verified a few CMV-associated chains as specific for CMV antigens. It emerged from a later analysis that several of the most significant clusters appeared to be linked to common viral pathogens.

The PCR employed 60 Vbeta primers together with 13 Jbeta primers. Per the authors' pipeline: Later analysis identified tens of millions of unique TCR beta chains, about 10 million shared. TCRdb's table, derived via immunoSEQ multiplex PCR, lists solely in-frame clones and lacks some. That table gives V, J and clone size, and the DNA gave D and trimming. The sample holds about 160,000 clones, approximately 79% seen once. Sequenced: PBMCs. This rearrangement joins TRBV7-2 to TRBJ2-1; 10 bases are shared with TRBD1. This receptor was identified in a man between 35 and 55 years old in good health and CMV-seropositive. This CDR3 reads CASSPLPGTGVYNEQFF. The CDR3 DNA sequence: TGTGCCAGCAGCCCCTTACCCGGGACAGGGGTCTACAATGAGCAGTTCTTC.